A single TCR beta chain is shown here with its context. Its antigen is unknown. With V trimmed by 6 bases and J by 1 base, 8 bases remained unmatched. The germline V gene encodes CDR1 SQVTM and CDR2 ANQGSEA. The CDR3 loop spans 15 amino acids. Sequencing used immunoSEQ multiplex PCR; TCRdb keeps in-frame clones, though not all of them. In the table there are under 80,000 clones, about 90% of which are singletons. This sample is part of a study of graft-versus-host responses after intestinal transplantation. Looking at the study overall: Every one of the recipients received anti-thymocyte globulin induction and afterwards took tacrolimus and steroids for around 3 years.

The study, taken as a whole, reports: With peak circulating GvH clone levels came an association with early post-transplant HvG declines. Recipient marrow showed GvH clones, some seen first in ileum or blood. High graft-versus-host to host-versus-graft clonal ratios were found in allografts of patients who had graft-donor T cell macrochimerism.

The input for sequencing was PBMCs, taken 98 days after intestinal transplantation. This receptor was identified in a human patient who received an intestinal transplant, so some T cells may come from the graft donor. The chain carries TRBV29-1 and TRBJ1-1; TRBD1 agrees at 10 bases. The DNA for the CDR3 is TGCAGCGTCCTACGGACAGGGGGTTCGAACACTGAAGCTTTCTTT. This encodes CSVLRTGGSNTEAFF.